One T cell receptor (beta chain) is described in this entry. What it binds is not known. This entry comes from a study of tumor-infiltrating lymphocytes in glioblastoma multiforme. Study-wide findings and caveats: TCR plus mutation findings rest on a single glioblastoma patient.

Trimming at V came to 7 bases and at J to 9 bases, leaving 7 bases not matched to a gene. There are 13 residues in the CDR3. Three nested ARM-PCR rounds with V-beta and C-beta primers built TCRB libraries. TCRB-specific cDNA synthesis used around 0.5 ug of total RNA. Unique molecular identifiers were not described for the libraries. MiXCR was run by TCRdb on the multiplex PCR reads, yielding one entry per CDR3 protein. Counted here are around 13,000 distinct CDR3 sequences, roughly 68% occurring once; the ten biggest clones make up approximately 28%. The chain uses TRBV12-3 or TRBV12-4 and TRBJ1-2; 11 nucleotides match TRBD1. The sequencing sample was made of brain tumor tissue. The clonotype was recovered from a male donor with glioblastoma. CDR3 residues: CASNWDRGDRYTF. DNA for the CDR3: TGTGCCAGCAATTGGGACAGGGGGGACCGCTACACCTTC.